The clone carrying this TCR beta chain showed up just a few times. The antigen remains unidentified. The data are from a study of cytomegalovirus exposure and HLA in healthy donors. It was with 60 Vbeta and 13 Jbeta primers that the PCR ran. Method: immunoSEQ multiplex PCR; TCRdb's copy keeps in-frame clones and lacks some. The table shows roughly 170,000 clones, with about four fifths occurring only once. The ends lost 1 base at V and 3 bases at J; junction bases unmatched: 2. The CDR3 length is 14 residues. Per germline, CDR1 MNHEY and CDR2 SMNVEV (reference sequence). Findings and limits, study-wide: Some highly shared sequence variants likely arose as a pipeline artifact. Apparent HLA restriction characterized most CMV-associated TCR beta chains in a later analysis. TCR beta chain V- and J-gene trimming was linked, in a later analysis, to a missense variant in DCLRE1C.

Each donor's status was that of a healthy bone marrow donor. Sequenced sample: PBMCs. The clonotype originates from a woman younger than 30 in good health and CMV-seronegative. The chain recombines TRBV27 with TRBJ1-1, with 7 bases fitting TRBD1. DNA for the CDR3: TGTGCCAGCAGTTTATTAGACAGGGACACTGAAGCTTTCTTT. The encoded protein is CASSLLDRDTEAFF.